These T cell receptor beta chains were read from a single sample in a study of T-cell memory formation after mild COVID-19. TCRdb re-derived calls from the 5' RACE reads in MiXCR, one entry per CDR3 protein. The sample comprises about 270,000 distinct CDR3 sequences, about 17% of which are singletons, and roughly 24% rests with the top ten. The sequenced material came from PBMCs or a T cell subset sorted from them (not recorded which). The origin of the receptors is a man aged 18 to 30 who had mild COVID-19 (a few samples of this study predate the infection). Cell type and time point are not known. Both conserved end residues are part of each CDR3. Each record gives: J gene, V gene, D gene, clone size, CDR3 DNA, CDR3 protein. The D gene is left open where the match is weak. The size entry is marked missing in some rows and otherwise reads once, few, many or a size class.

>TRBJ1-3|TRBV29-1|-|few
TGCAGCGTTCGGGGCCGCTCTGGAAACACCATATATTTT
CSVRGRSGNTIYF
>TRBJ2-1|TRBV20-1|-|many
TGCAGTGCGAACCACCCCTACGGGGGCTCCTACAATGAGCAGTTCTTC
CSANHPYGGSYNEQFF
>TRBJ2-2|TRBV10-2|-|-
TGCGCCAGCATGGTGGGGACATCCGGGGGGGAGCTGTTTTTT
CASMVGTSGGELFF
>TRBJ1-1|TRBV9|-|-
TGTGCCAGCAGCGTCCAGGCTAACGCTGAAGCTTTCTTT
CASSVQANAEAFF
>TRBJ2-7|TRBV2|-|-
TGTGCCAGCAGTGATCTGGGGGCGGAATACGAGCAGTACTTC
CASSDLGAEYEQYF
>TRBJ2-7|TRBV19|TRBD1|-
TGTGCCAGTAGTATAGATCTAGGGACAGTCTACGAGCAGTACTTC
CASSIDLGTVYEQYF
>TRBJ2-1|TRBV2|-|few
TGTGCCAGCAGCTCCCTTGTGGGGCACAATGAGCAGTTCTTC
CASSSLVGHNEQFF
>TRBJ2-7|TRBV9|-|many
TGTGCCAGCAGCCCCGGCGGCGATGACTACGAGCAGTACTTC
CASSPGGDDYEQYF
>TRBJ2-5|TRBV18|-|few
TGTGCCAGCTCACCCTACCACCAAGAGACCCAGTACTTC
CASSPYHQETQYF
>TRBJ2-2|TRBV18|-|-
TGTGCCAGCTCACAAGACAGGCAGAACACCGGGGAGCTGTTTTTT
CASSQDRQNTGELFF
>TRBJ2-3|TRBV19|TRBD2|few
TGTGCCAGTAGTATTCTAGCGGGACGCACAGATACGCAGTATTTT
CASSILAGRTDTQYF
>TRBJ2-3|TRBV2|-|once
TGTGCCAGCAGACTACTAGGGGGGGGGACAGATACGCAGTATTTT
CASRLLGGGTDTQYF
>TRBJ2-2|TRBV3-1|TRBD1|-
TGTGCCAGCAGCCCCGGCGGCAGGGGGCGGACCGGGGAGCTGTTTTTT
CASSPGGRGRTGELFF
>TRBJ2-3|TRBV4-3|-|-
TGCGCCAGCAGCCAAGATGGGCCTTTTAGTGAGACAGATACGCAGTATTTT
CASSQDGPFSETDTQYF
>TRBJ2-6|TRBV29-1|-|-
TGCAGACCCTGCGCCTCTGGGGCCAACGTCCTGACTTTC
CRPCASGANVLTF
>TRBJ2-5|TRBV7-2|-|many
TGTGCCAGCAGCTTCCAGGCTTCACAAGAGACCCAGTACTTC
CASSFQASQETQYF
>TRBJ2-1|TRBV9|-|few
TGTGCCAGCAACTTGGGACCGACCAATGAGCAGTTCTTC
CASNLGPTNEQFF
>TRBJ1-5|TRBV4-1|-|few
TGCGCCAGCAGCCAATCAGGGGACAGCAATCAGCCCCAGCATTTT
CASSQSGDSNQPQHF
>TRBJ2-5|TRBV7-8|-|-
TGTGCCAGCAGCCGAGCGAGAGACAGTTGGAGAGAGACCCAGTACTTC
CASSRARDSWRETQYF
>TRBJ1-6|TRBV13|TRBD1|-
TGTGCCAGCAGCTTAAAGGGACAGCGTAGTCCACCCCTCCACTTT
CASSLKGQRSPPLHF
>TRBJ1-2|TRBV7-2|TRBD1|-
TGTGCCAGCAGCCAAGCGGACAGGGCCAGCTACACCTTC
CASSQADRASYTF
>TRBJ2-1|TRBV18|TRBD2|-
TGTGCCAGCTCACCAATGGGTAGCGGGAACACGAATGAGCAGTTCTTC
CASSPMGSGNTNEQFF
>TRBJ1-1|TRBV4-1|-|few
TGCGCCAGCAGCTCCGGGAGGGGGAACACTGAAGCTTTCTTT
CASSSGRGNTEAFF
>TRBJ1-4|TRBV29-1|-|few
TGCAGCGTCGCAGCAGCGAATTCTGAAAAACTGTTTTTT
CSVAAANSEKLFF
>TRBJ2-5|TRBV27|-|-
TGTGCCACCTATCAAGAGACCCAGTACTTC
CATYQETQYF
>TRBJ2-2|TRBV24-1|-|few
TGTGCCACCGGTGGAGGGAACACCGGGGAGCTGTTTTTT
CATGGGNTGELFF
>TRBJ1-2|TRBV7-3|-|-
TGTGCCAGCAGGTACAGTGGTGGCTACACCTTC
CASRYSGGYTF
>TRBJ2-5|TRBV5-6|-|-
TGTGCCAGCAGCTTACCACAGGTCGCAGAGACCCAGTACTTC
CASSLPQVAETQYF
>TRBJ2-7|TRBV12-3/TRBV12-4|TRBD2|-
TGTGCCAGCAGTTTAGGGGGAGGGAAGGAGCAGTACTTC
CASSLGGGKEQYF
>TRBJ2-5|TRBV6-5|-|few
TGTGCCAGCAGTAACCGCCAAGTAACCCAGTACTTC
CASSNRQVTQYF
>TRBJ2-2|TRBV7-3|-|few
TGTGCCAGCAGCTTAGGCGATTCCAACACTCGAAACACCGGGGAGCTGTTTTTT
CASSLGDSNTRNTGELFF
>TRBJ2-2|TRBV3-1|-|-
TGTGCCAGCAGTCCGGGACCCGGGGAGCTGTTTTTT
CASSPGPGELFF
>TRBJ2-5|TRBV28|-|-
TGTGCCAGCACCGTGGGGGGCCAAGAGACCCAGTACTTC
CASTVGGQETQYF
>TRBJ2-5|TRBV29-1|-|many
TGCAGCGTTGCATCTGGGATCCCGCCAGAGACCCAGTACTTC
CSVASGIPPETQYF
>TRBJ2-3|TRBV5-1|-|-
TGCGCCAGCAGCTCCGAAGCCGTGGATACGCAGTATTTT
CASSSEAVDTQYF
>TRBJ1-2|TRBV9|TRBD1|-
TGTGCCAGCAGCCTGAGGGGACAGGGGAACTTTGGCTACACCTTC
CASSLRGQGNFGYTF
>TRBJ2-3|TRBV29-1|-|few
TGCAGCGTTGACCCCGCGGGTGTATCGGGGGATACGCAGTATTTT
CSVDPAGVSGDTQYF
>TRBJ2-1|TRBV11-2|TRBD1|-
TGTGCCAGCAGCCGGATCTGGACAGGGAGATACAATGAGCAGTTCTTC
CASSRIWTGRYNEQFF